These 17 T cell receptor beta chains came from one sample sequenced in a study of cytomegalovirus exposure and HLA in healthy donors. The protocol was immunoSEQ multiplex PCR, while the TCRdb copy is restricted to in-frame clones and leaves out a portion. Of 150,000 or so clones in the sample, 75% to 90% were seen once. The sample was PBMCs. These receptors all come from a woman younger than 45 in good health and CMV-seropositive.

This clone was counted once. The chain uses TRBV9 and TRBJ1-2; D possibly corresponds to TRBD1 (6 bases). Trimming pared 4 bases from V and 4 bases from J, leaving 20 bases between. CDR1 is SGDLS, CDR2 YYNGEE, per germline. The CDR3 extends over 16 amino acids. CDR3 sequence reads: CASSRQTGTSGYGYTF. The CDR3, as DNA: TGTGCCAGCAGCCGGCAGACGGGGACATCGGGCTATGGCTACACCTTC. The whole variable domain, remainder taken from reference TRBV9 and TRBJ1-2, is DSGVTQTPKHLITATGQRVTLRCSPRSGDLSVYWYQQSLDQGLQFLIQYYNGEERAKGNILERFSAQQFPDLHSELNLSSLELGDSALYFCASSRQTGTSGYGYTFGSGTRLTVV.

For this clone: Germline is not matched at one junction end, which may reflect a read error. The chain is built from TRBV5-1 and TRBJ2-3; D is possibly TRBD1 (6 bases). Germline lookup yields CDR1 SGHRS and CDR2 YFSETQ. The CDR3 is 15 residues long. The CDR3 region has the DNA TGTGCCAGCAGCGCCACAGGGTCGTGGACAGATACGCAGTATTTT. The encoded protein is CASSATGSWTDTQYF.

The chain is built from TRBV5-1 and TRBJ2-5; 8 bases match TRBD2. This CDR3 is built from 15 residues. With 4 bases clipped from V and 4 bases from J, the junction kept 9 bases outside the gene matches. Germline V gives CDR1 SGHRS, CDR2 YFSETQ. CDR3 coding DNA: TGCGCCAGCAGCCCTACCGGGACTAGGGGAGAGACCCAGTACTTC. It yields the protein CASSPTGTRGETQYF.

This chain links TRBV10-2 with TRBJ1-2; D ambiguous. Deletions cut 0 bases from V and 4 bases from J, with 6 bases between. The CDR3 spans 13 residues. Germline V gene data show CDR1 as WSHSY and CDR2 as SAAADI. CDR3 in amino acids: CASSESSVYGYTF. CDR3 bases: TGCGCCAGCAGTGAGTCGTCGGTCTATGGCTACACCTTC.

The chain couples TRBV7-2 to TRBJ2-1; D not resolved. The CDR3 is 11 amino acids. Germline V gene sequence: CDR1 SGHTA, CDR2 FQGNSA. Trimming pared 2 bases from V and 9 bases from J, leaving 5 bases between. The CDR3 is CASSLLSEQFF. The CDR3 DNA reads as TGTGCCAGCAGCTTACTATCTGAGCAGTTCTTC.

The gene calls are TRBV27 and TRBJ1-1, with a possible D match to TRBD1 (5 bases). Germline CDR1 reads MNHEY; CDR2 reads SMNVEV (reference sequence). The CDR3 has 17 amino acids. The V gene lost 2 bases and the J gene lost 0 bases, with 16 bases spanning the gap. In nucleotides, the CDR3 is TGTGCCAGCAGTTTAAACAGGCCGACAGCTATGAACACTGAAGCTTTCTTT. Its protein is CASSLNRPTAMNTEAFF.

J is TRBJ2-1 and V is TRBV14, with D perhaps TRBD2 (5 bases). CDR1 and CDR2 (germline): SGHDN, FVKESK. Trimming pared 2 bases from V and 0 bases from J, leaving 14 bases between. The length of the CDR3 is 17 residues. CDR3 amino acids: CASSQRPGVSSYNEQFF. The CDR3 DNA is TGTGCCAGCAGCCAAAGGCCCGGGGTAAGCTCCTACAATGAGCAGTTCTTC.

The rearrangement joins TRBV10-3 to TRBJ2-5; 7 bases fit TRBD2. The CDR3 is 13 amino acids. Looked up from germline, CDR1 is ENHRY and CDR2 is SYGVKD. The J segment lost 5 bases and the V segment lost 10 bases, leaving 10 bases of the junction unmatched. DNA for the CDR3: TGTGCCACCCAGCGGGGATCATCCGAGACCCAGTACTTC. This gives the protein CATQRGSSETQYF.

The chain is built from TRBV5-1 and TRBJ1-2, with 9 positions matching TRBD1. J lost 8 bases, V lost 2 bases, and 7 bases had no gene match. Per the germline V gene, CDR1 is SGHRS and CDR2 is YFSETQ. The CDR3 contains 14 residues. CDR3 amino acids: CASSLPGTGKGYTF. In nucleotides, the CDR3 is TGCGCCAGCAGCTTACCCGGGACAGGGAAAGGCTACACCTTC.

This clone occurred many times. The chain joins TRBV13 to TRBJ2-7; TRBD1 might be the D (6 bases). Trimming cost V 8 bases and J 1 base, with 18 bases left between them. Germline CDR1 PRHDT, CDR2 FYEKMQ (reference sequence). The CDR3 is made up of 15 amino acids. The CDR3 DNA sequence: TGTGCCAGCTCTAATCAGGGGATAAGGTCCTACGAGCAGTACTTC. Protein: CASSNQGIRSYEQYF.

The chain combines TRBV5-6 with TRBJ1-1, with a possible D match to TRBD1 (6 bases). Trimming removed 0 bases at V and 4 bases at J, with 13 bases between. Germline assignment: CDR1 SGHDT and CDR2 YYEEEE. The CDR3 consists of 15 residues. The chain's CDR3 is CASSLGGGWGTEAFF. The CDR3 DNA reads TGTGCCAGCAGCTTGGGCGGGGGCTGGGGCACTGAAGCTTTCTTT. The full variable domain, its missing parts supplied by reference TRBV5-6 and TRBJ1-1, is DAGVTQSPTHLIKTRGQQVTLRCSPKSGHDTVSWYQQALGQGPQFIFQYYEEEERQRGNFPDRFSGHQFPNYSSELNVNALLLGDSALYLCASSLGGGWGTEAFFGQGTRLTVV.

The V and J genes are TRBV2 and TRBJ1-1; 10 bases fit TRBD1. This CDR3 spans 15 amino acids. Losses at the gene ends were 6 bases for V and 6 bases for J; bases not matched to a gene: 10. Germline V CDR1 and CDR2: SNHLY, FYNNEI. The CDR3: CASRARRDRGPEAFF. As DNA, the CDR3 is TGTGCCAGCAGGGCTCGCCGGGACAGGGGCCCTGAAGCTTTCTTT.

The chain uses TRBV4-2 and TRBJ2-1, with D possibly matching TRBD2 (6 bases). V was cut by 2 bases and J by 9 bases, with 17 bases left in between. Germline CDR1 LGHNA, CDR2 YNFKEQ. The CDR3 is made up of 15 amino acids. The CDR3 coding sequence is TGTGCCAGCAGCCAACTCTCGGGGAGGTCCGGTGAGCAGTTCTTC. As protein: CASSQLSGRSGEQFF.

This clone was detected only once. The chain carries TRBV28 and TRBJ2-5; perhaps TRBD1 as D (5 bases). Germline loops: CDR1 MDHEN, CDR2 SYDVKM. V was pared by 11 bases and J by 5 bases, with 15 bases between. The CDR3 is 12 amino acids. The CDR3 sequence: CAVLRETETQYF. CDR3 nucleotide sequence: TGTGCCGTTCTCAGGGAAACGGAGACCCAGTACTTC.

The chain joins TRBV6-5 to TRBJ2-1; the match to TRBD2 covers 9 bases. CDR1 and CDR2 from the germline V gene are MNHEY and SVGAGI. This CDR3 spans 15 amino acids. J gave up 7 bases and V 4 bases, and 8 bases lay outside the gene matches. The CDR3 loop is CASSFIGGGANEQFF. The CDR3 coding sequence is TGTGCCAGCAGTTTCATCGGCGGGGGGGCTAATGAGCAGTTCTTC.

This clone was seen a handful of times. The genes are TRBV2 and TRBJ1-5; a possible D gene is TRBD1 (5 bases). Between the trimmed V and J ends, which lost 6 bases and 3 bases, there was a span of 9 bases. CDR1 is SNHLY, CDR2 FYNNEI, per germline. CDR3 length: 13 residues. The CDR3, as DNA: TGTGCCAGCAGGCTCAGGGCCAATCAGCCCCAGCATTTT. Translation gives CASRLRANQPQHF.

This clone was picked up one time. Written as DNA, the CDR3 is TGTGCCAGCAGCTTAGCACGCGAGGTGCAGTACTTC. Translated, it gives CASSLAREVQYF. The rearrangement uses TRBV11-2 and TRBJ2-7; no definite D call. Per the germline V gene, CDR1 is SGHAT and CDR2 is FQNNGV. The CDR3 extends over 12 amino acids. V was cut by 1 base and J by 9 bases, with 10 bases left in between.